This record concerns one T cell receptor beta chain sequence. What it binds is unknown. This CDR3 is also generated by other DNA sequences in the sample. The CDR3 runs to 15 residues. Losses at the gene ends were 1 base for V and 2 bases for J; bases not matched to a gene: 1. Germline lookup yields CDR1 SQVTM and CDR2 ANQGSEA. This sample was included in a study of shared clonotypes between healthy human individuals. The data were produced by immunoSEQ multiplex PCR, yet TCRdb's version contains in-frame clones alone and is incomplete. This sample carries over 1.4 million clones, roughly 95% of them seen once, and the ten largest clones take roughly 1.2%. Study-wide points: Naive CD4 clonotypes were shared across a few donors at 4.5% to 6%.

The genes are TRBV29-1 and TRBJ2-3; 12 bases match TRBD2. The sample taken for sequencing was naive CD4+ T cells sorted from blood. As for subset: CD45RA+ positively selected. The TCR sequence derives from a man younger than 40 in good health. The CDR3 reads CSVEGLAGVTDTQYF. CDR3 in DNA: TGCAGCGTTGAAGGACTAGCGGGGGTCACAGATACGCAGTATTTT.